Each of the 19 T cell receptor beta chains below was sequenced from the same sample in a study of cytomegalovirus exposure and HLA in healthy donors. It was with 60 Vbeta and 13 Jbeta primers that the PCR ran. TCRdb keeps only in-frame clones here, not all; method: immunoSEQ multiplex PCR. The sample includes approximately 140,000 clones, roughly four fifths of them seen just once. Sequenced sample: PBMCs. The source is a man aged 35 to 55 in good health and CMV-seropositive.

V usage is TRBV7-2 and J usage is TRBJ1-4; a possible D gene is TRBD1 (5 bases). The CDR3 length is 15 residues. Germline values: CDR1 SGHTA, CDR2 FQGNSA. The V end lost 5 bases, the J end lost 7 bases, and 17 bases lay between the germline ends. In DNA form, the CDR3 reads TGTGCCAGCAGCCGCGGGACCCAAGCGGGTGAAAAACTGTTTTTT. Residues: CASSRGTQAGEKLFF.

The CDR3 is CASSQDTGHWQSNEKLFF. Here the CDR3 DNA reads TGCGCCAGCAGCCAAGATACAGGACACTGGCAGTCTAATGAAAAACTGTTTTTT. The V gene is TRBV4-3, the J gene TRBJ1-4; the D gene is possibly TRBD1 (5 bases). Between the trimmed V and J ends, which lost 0 bases and 3 bases, there was a span of 17 bases. The CDR3 length is 18 residues. Germline assignment: CDR1 LGHNA and CDR2 YSLEER.

This chain joins TRBV7-3 and TRBJ2-7, with 8 bases identical to TRBD2. This CDR3 is 15 amino acids long. Germline CDR1 SGHTA, CDR2 FQGTGA. V was pared by 5 bases and J by 1 base, with 7 bases of the junction left unmatched. DNA for the CDR3: TGTGCCAGCAGCCTCCGGGGGGGGATGTCCTACGAGCAGTACTTC. Translated, it gives CASSLRGGMSYEQYF.

The chain links TRBV5-1 to TRBJ1-4; D might be TRBD1 (5 bases). This CDR3 contains 16 residues. Germline V gives CDR1 SGHRS, CDR2 YFSETQ. V dropped 4 bases and J dropped 5 bases, with 18 bases sitting between them. The CDR3 coding sequence is TGCGCCAGCAGCCGGGGGACTGTCAGAGGGAATGAAAAACTGTTTTTT. Protein: CASSRGTVRGNEKLFF.

The rearrangement uses TRBV6-1 and TRBJ2-5, with a tentative D call TRBD1 (5 bases). In germline, CDR1 is MNHNS, CDR2 SASEGT. The ends were cut back, 7 bases at V and 5 bases at J, with 8 bases in the middle. The CDR3 extends over 11 amino acids. CDR3 protein: CASMAGETQYF. The CDR3 DNA is TGTGCCAGCATGGCAGGGGAGACCCAGTACTTC.

The sample holds one count of this clone. The chain links TRBV30 to TRBJ1-6; 7 nucleotides match TRBD1. Germline values: CDR1 GTSNPN, CDR2 SVGIG (reference sequence). Germline trimming cut 0 bases from V and 7 bases from J; bases unmatched to any gene: 15. This CDR3 contains 18 residues. The CDR3 is CAWSVGASRQGGNSPLHF. The DNA of the CDR3 is TGTGCCTGGAGTGTAGGCGCCTCCCGACAGGGTGGGAATTCACCCCTCCACTTT.

V and J are TRBV6-5 and TRBJ1-6; no clear D gene. V lost 6 bases and J lost 4, with 10 bases in between. This CDR3 has 14 amino acids. Germline assignment: CDR1 MNHEY and CDR2 SVGAGI. The CDR3 region has the DNA TGTGCCAGCAGGGGCCGGCTTTATAATTCACCCCTCCACTTT. Encoded protein: CASRGRLYNSPLHF.

The rearrangement links TRBV9 to TRBJ2-5, with D tentatively TRBD2 (5 bases). The V gene lost 0 bases and the J gene lost 2 bases, with 20 bases spanning the gap. From germline, CDR1 is SGDLS and CDR2 YYNGEE. This CDR3 comprises 18 residues. The CDR3 DNA sequence: TGTGCCAGCAGCGTAGGAAGAGAGGGCAGGATGGTACAAGAGACCCAGTACTTC. It specifies CASSVGREGRMVQETQYF.

This sequence joins TRBV5-1 and TRBJ1-4, with D possibly being TRBD1 (6 bases). V lost 2 bases and J lost 5, with 10 bases in between. Germline V gene sequence: CDR1 SGHRS, CDR2 YFSETQ. The CDR3 totals 14 residues. CDR3 coding DNA: TGCGCCAGCAGCTTAGGGGGGGGAAATGAAAAACTGTTTTTT. Encoded protein: CASSLGGGNEKLFF.

The CDR3 DNA follows: TGTGCCAGCAGCTTAGGCCCTACAGATTCACCCCTCCACTTT. Translating it yields CASSLGPTDSPLHF. The chain carries TRBV7-9 and TRBJ1-6; D gene unclear. Looked up from germline, CDR1 is SEHNR and CDR2 is FQNEAQ (reference sequence). The CDR3 spans 14 residues. V dropped 1 base and J dropped 8 bases, with 9 bases sitting between them.

The chain couples TRBV2 to TRBJ2-7, with TRBD2 as a possible D gene (6 bases). This CDR3 is 13 amino acids long. Germline CDR1 is SNHLY and CDR2 is FYNNEI. V was trimmed by 3 bases and J by 2 bases, leaving 8 bases between them. The CDR3, as DNA: TGTGCCAGCAGTGACCGGGGGACCTACGAGCAGTACTTC. Encoded protein: CASSDRGTYEQYF. The whole variable domain, filled in from reference TRBV2 and TRBJ2-7, reads EPEVTQTPSHQVTQMGQEVILRCVPISNHLYFYWYRQILGQKVEFLVSFYNNEISEKSEIFDDQFSVERPDGSNFTLKIRSTKLEDSAMYFCASSDRGTYEQYFGPGTRLTVT.

This clone showed up just a few times. A junction end diverges from the germline sequence, so it may reflect a read error. The chain carries TRBV7-9 and TRBJ2-1; TRBD2 matches at 11 bases. Germline CDR1 SEHNR, CDR2 FQNEAQ (reference sequence). CDR3 length: 17 amino acids. The CDR3 DNA is TGTTCCAGCAGCGATACCGGGACTAGCGGTTCCCTGGATGAGCAGTTCTTC. This codes for CSSSDTGTSGSLDEQFF.

The V gene is TRBV10-1, the J gene TRBJ2-3, with 9 bases identical to TRBD1. V lost 6 bases to trimming and J lost 2 bases; unmatched junction nucleotides: 3. Germline V gene data show CDR1 as WNHNN and CDR2 as SYGVQD (reference sequence). This CDR3 has 14 amino acids. The DNA of the CDR3 is TGCGCCAGCAGCTACAGGGGGCTCACAGATACGCAGTATTTT. Protein sequence: CASSYRGLTDTQYF.

The J gene is TRBJ2-7, the V gene TRBV7-9; 8 nucleotides line up with TRBD1. The germline V gene has CDR1 SEHNR and CDR2 FQNEAQ (reference sequence). V gave up 5 bases and J gave up 2 bases; unmatched junction bases: 11. CDR3 size: 16 residues. This CDR3 reads CASSNKAGTGTYEQYF. CDR3 DNA sequence: TGTGCCAGCAGCAACAAGGCCGGGACAGGAACCTACGAGCAGTACTTC.

The chain is built from TRBV12-5 and TRBJ2-3, with 7 nucleotides matching TRBD2. This CDR3 region has 16 residues. Germline loops: CDR1 LGHNT, CDR2 FRNRAP. J lost 3 bases, V lost 0 bases, and 6 bases had no gene match. The CDR3 sequence: CASGLVSGGGTDTQYF. The CDR3 DNA follows: TGTGCTAGTGGTTTGGTATCAGGCGGGGGTACAGATACGCAGTATTTT.

The chain has TRBV7-8 and TRBJ1-5; 7 bases are shared with TRBD1. Germline values: CDR1 SGHVS, CDR2 FQNEAQ. The CDR3 extends over 16 amino acids. The trim removed 3 bases at V and 6 bases at J, leaving 11 bases unmatched. The CDR3 reads CASSLTGPGVGQPQHF. CDR3 DNA: TGTGCCAGCAGCTTGACAGGGCCCGGAGTCGGTCAGCCCCAGCATTTT.

This clone was found once. The V and J genes are TRBV4-1 and TRBJ1-1; 7 bases fit TRBD1. This CDR3 has 16 residues. Trimming at V came to 1 base and at J to 9 bases, leaving 14 bases not matched to a gene. Germline V lookup: CDR1 MGHRA, CDR2 YSYEKL. CDR3 DNA sequence: TGCGCCAGCAGCCAAGTGGAATCCCGGGACAGAGCAAAAGCTTTCTTT. It codes for CASSQVESRDRAKAFF.

The genes are TRBV19 and TRBJ1-6; D may be TRBD1 (5 bases). This CDR3 is 13 amino acids long. Germline values: CDR1 LNHDA, CDR2 SQIVND (reference sequence). The V gene lost 6 bases and the J gene lost 10 bases, with 13 bases spanning the gap. Written as DNA, the CDR3 is TGTGCCAGTAGGTCTGGCGGGGGATCACCCCTCCACTTT. It is translated as CASRSGGGSPLHF.

The chain links TRBV10-3 to TRBJ2-3; the D is unclear. Germline V gives CDR1 ENHRY, CDR2 SYGVKD. The CDR3 contains 12 residues. V gave up 10 bases and J gave up 2 bases, with 10 bases separating them. CDR3 region: CATALDTDTQYF. CDR3 nucleotides: TGTGCCACCGCCTTAGACACAGATACGCAGTATTTT.